This T cell receptor beta chain was sequenced in a study of T cell changes during pregnancy in multiple sclerosis. Some clones are missing from TCRdb's copy, which holds only in-frame ones; the method was immunoSEQ multiplex PCR. The profile shows fewer than 75,000 clones, 90% to 95% of them singletons. Trimming removed 5 bases from V and 2 bases from J, with 22 bases in between. This CDR3 comprises 17 residues. CDR1 SGHVS and CDR2 FQNEAQ come from the germline V gene. This chain joins TRBV7-8 and TRBJ2-7; TRBD2 is a possible D gene (7 bases). The sequenced sample was peripheral blood, obtained in the second trimester of pregnancy. This TCR was recovered from a female donor with multiple sclerosis, enrolled in a pregnancy study. The CDR3 nucleotides are TGTGCCAGCAGCCCCCTCGGCGGGGGCGCGGCACCCTACGAGCAGTACTTC. Translating gives CASSPLGGGAAPYEQYF.